The next 21 T cell receptor beta chains were all read from a single sample in a study of cytomegalovirus exposure and HLA in healthy donors. PCR amplification relied on 60 Vbeta primers (plus 13 Jbeta primers). TCRdb keeps only in-frame clones here, not all; method: immunoSEQ multiplex PCR. The sample consists of about 120,000 clones, around 80% of them appearing once. Sequenced sample: PBMCs. Source of these receptors: a female donor in good health and CMV-seronegative.

The genes are TRBV30 and TRBJ1-1, with TRBD1 as a possible D gene (5 bases). The CDR3 runs 16 residues. Germline V gene lookup returns CDR1 GTSNPN and CDR2 SVGIG (reference sequence). V was cut by 0 bases and J by 0 bases, with 14 bases left in between. CDR3 loop: CAWSVWGGPMNTEAFF. The CDR3 bases are TGTGCCTGGAGTGTATGGGGCGGACCCATGAACACTGAAGCTTTCTTT.

The chain joins TRBV15 to TRBJ2-7, with a weak D call TRBD2 (5 bases). The CDR3 is 15 amino acids. Looked up from germline, CDR1 is LNHNV and CDR2 is YYDKDF (reference sequence). Trimming left V 1 base short and J 3 bases short, with 13 bases between. Here the CDR3 reads CATSRVVRGGYEQYF. The CDR3 DNA is TGTGCCACCAGCAGAGTTGTGCGAGGAGGCTACGAGCAGTACTTC.

This chain uses TRBV19 with TRBJ1-5; maybe TRBD1 (5 bases). This CDR3 contains 13 residues. V lost 3 bases, J lost 4 bases, and 7 bases lay in between. The germline V gene has CDR1 LNHDA and CDR2 SQIVND (reference sequence). The CDR3 DNA sequence: TGTGCCAGTAGTATGACAGAAAATCAGCCCCAGCATTTT. It codes for CASSMTENQPQHF.

The V call is TRBV5-4, the J call TRBJ2-5; TRBD1 might be the D (5 bases). This CDR3 comprises 15 residues. Germline values: CDR1 SGHNT, CDR2 YYREEE (reference sequence). V was pared by 3 bases and J by 1 base, with 13 bases between. The DNA of the CDR3 is TGTGCCAGCAGCTCAGGGCCGCCACTCCAAGAGACCCAGTACTTC. This gives the protein CASSSGPPLQETQYF.

V usage is TRBV4-1 and J usage is TRBJ2-2; 11 bases are a match to TRBD2. With 5 bases clipped from V and 3 bases from J, the junction kept 5 bases outside the gene matches. This CDR3 has 16 residues. Germline V lookup: CDR1 MGHRA, CDR2 YSYEKL. The CDR3 DNA is TGCGCCAGCAGCAAGGGACTAGCGGCCGACACCGGGGAGCTGTTTTTT. Its protein product is CASSKGLAADTGELFF.

This clone was detected once. The rearrangement links TRBV6-4 to TRBJ1-2; perhaps TRBD1 as D (6 bases). V was cut by 6 bases and J by 8 bases, with 16 bases left in between. This CDR3 contains 13 residues. Germline lookup yields CDR1 MRHNA and CDR2 SNTAGT. The CDR3 region has the DNA TGTGCCAGCAGAGAACACGAAACAGGGGGCTACACCTTC. This sequence encodes CASREHETGGYTF.

The chain recombines TRBV2 with TRBJ2-7, with D tentatively TRBD2 (6 bases). The CDR3 totals 14 residues. Trimming stripped 1 base from V and 3 bases from J, with 10 bases between. Germline CDR1 SNHLY, CDR2 FYNNEI. CDR3 sequence reads: CASSEETRNYEQYF. The CDR3 DNA follows: TGTGCCAGCAGTGAAGAGACTAGGAACTACGAGCAGTACTTC.

This clone was seen only a few times. The chain carries TRBV4-3 and TRBJ2-7; D is unresolved. This CDR3 spans 15 amino acids. Germline-derived CDR1 and CDR2 are LGHNA and YSLEER. V lost 0 bases, J lost 0 bases, and 9 bases lay in between. Written as DNA, the CDR3 is TGCGCCAGCAGCCAAGATCTTAGAGGCTCCTACGAGCAGTACTTC. It specifies CASSQDLRGSYEQYF.

This clone was recorded only once. The chain joins TRBV12-5 to TRBJ2-3; the match to TRBD1 covers 7 bases. The length of the CDR3 is 16 residues. The V gene's germline CDR1 is LGHNT and CDR2 FRNRAP. The V segment lost 5 bases and the J segment 2 bases; nucleotides outside the gene matches: 10. The CDR3 here is CASGTHGTANTDTQYF. The CDR3 DNA sequence: TGTGCTAGTGGTACCCATGGGACAGCGAACACAGATACGCAGTATTTT.

V is TRBV29-1 and J is TRBJ1-1; tentative D call: TRBD1 (6 bases). Trimming left V 6 bases short and J 4 bases short, with 12 bases between. The germline gives CDR1 SQVTM, CDR2 ANQGSEA. The CDR3 runs to 12 residues. CDR3 DNA: TGCAGCGTGTCCAGGGGTGGCACTGAAGCTTTCTTT. Its protein is CSVSRGGTEAFF.

The chain recombines TRBV9 with TRBJ1-1, with a weak D call TRBD1 (5 bases). The CDR3 sequence is 15 residues long. CDR1 and CDR2 from the germline V gene are SGDLS and YYNGEE. V dropped 0 bases and J dropped 7 bases, with 16 bases sitting between them. The CDR3 bases are TGTGCCAGCAGCGTAGGAAGTGCGGGGGGTATTGAAGCTTTCTTT. It is translated as CASSVGSAGGIEAFF.

The V and J genes are TRBV11-2 and TRBJ2-7, with TRBD2 identical over 12 bases. The germline V gene has CDR1 SGHAT and CDR2 FQNNGV. V lost 0 bases and J lost 6; bases outside the gene matches: 12. The length of the CDR3 is 18 residues. CDR3 sequence: CASSLDLTSGGPESEQYF. The CDR3 coding sequence is TGTGCCAGCAGCTTAGACTTGACTAGCGGGGGCCCCGAGTCCGAGCAGTACTTC.

This clone counts as medium-sized. The chain recombines TRBV6-4 with TRBJ2-3, with 7 positions matching TRBD2. Trimming cost V 2 bases and J 4 bases; bases outside gene matches: 0. Germline CDR1 MRHNA, CDR2 SNTAGT. The CDR3 covers 13 residues. The CDR3 spells CASSDGGADTQYF. DNA of the CDR3: TGTGCCAGCAGTGACGGGGGGGCAGATACGCAGTATTTT.

The V call is TRBV6-1, the J call TRBJ2-7; D is uncertain. Germline V CDR1 and CDR2: MNHNS, SASEGT. The CDR3 is 15 amino acids. Trimming removed 2 bases at V and 0 bases at J, with 11 bases between. The DNA for the CDR3 is TGTGCCAGCAGTGAACGAGGAGAGAGCTCCTACGAGCAGTACTTC. It translates to CASSERGESSYEQYF.

This CDR3 is CASYRPQDGYTF. CDR3 DNA sequence: TGTGCCTCTTATCGGCCCCAGGATGGCTACACCTTC. J is TRBJ1-2 and V is TRBV19, with D unresolved. The CDR3 extends over 12 amino acids. In germline, CDR1 is LNHDA, CDR2 SQIVND (reference sequence). V shed 11 bases and J shed 6 bases, with 16 bases lying between them.

The rearrangement links TRBV5-6 to TRBJ2-1; 7 nucleotides line up with TRBD2. The CDR3 contains 18 residues. Germline CDR1 reads SGHDT; CDR2 reads YYEEEE. The junction had 23 bases not matched to a gene; V was cut back by 4 bases and J by 10 bases. CDR3 DNA sequence: TGTGCCAGCAGCCAATTGGGTCTTGGACTAGAGTCTCTCAGGGAGCAGTTCTTC. Translating gives CASSQLGLGLESLREQFF.

The chain combines TRBV5-4 with TRBJ2-5; D uncertain. The V gene lost 1 base and the J gene lost 2 bases, with 9 bases spanning the gap. Germline V gene sequence: CDR1 SGHNT, CDR2 YYREEE (reference sequence). This CDR3 comprises 14 residues. The CDR3 is CASSLWPKQETQYF. CDR3 sequence (DNA): TGTGCCAGCAGCTTGTGGCCAAAGCAAGAGACCCAGTACTTC.

The chain uses TRBV2 and TRBJ2-5; 7 positions agree with TRBD2. The trim removed 5 bases at V and 2 bases at J, leaving 8 bases unmatched. This CDR3 comprises 15 residues. CDR1 and CDR2 (germline): SNHLY, FYNNEI. The CDR3 reads CASSPLGLGQETQYF. In DNA form, the CDR3 reads TGTGCCAGCAGTCCCCTTGGACTAGGTCAAGAGACCCAGTACTTC.

This chain uses TRBV2 with TRBJ2-7; D unclear. CDR1 SNHLY and CDR2 FYNNEI come from the germline V gene. CDR3 length: 10 residues. Trimming shortened V by 9 bases and J by 2 bases, and 5 bases separated the two germline ends. The CDR3 region is CASATYEQYF. The CDR3 nucleotides read TGTGCCAGTGCGACCTACGAGCAGTACTTC.

This chain uses TRBV2 with TRBJ1-3, with a weak D call TRBD1 (6 bases). From germline, CDR1 is SNHLY and CDR2 FYNNEI. V dropped 5 bases and J dropped 0 bases, with 11 bases sitting between them. The CDR3 covers 15 residues. The DNA of the CDR3 is TGTGCCAGCAGTTCTCCGGACAGCTCTGGAAACACCATATATTTT. The encoded protein is CASSSPDSSGNTIYF. The full variable domain, with the rest looked up from reference TRBV2 and TRBJ1-3, is EPEVTQTPSHQVTQMGQEVILRCVPISNHLYFYWYRQILGQKVEFLVSFYNNEISEKSEIFDDQFSVERPDGSNFTLKIRSTKLEDSAMYFCASSSPDSSGNTIYFGEGSWLTVV.

J is TRBJ1-2 and V is TRBV5-4, with 9 bases identical to TRBD1. The CDR3 has 14 residues. J gave up 8 bases and V 4 bases, and 9 bases lay outside the gene matches. CDR1 is SGHNT and CDR2 is YYREEE in the germline V gene (reference sequence). The CDR3 reads CASSETGTGRGYTF. The CDR3 region has the DNA TGTGCCAGCAGCGAAACCGGGACAGGGAGAGGCTACACCTTC.